The rows below give T cell receptor beta chains drawn from one sample of a study of blood T cell repertoires in COVID-19. Method: immunoSEQ multiplex PCR; TCRdb's copy keeps in-frame clones and lacks some. This table holds hundreds of thousands of clones, under 95% found once. The sequenced sample consisted of PBMCs or T cells enriched from blood (not recorded which). The receptors were sampled from a man aged 55 to 70 who had recovered from COVID-19. Both conserved end residues are part of each CDR3. D genes are given only for firm matches. Not all rows give a size; the values are once, few, many and, for expanded clones, a class.

>once|TRBJ1-5|TRBV19|TRBD1
TGTGCCACTGGGACAGGGGTCAGACAGCCCCAGCATTTT
CATGTGVRQPQHF
>.|TRBJ1-5|TRBV7-8|.
TGTGCCAGCAGCTTAAGCAATCGGGGGGCTATGAGCAATCAGCCCCAGCATTTT
CASSLSNRGAMSNQPQHF
>.|TRBJ1-4|TRBV5-1|.
TGCGCCAGCAGCTTGAATCCGGGGGGAGAAAAACTGTTTTTT
CASSLNPGGEKLFF
>.|TRBJ1-1|TRBV7-9|.
TGTGCCAGCAGCTTAGAATCCGGGAACACTGAAGCTTTCTTT
CASSLESGNTEAFF
>.|TRBJ1-2|TRBV29-1|.
TGCAGCGTTCAGATTAACTATGGCTACACCTTC
CSVQINYGYTF
>.|TRBJ1-2|TRBV6-4|.
TGTGCCAGCAGTGTTGCTGGGACACCAAAGACCTCGGGATATGGCTACACCTTC
CASSVAGTPKTSGYGYTF
>.|TRBJ2-1|TRBV5-1|.
TGCGCCAGCAGCCACTCGCGGGCCTCCTACAATGAGCAGTTCTTC
CASSHSRASYNEQFF
>.|TRBJ2-1|TRBV24-1|TRBD2
TGTGCCACCAGTGTCTCTAGCGGGAGTGATGAGCAGTTCTTC
CATSVSSGSDEQFF
>many|TRBJ1-6|TRBV4-2|TRBD1
TGTGCCAGCAGCCAAGCTGTAATGACAGGGTTTTCACCCCTCCACTTT
CASSQAVMTGFSPLHF
>.|TRBJ2-2|TRBV7-2|.
TGTGCCAGCAGCCTGCGGCACGGGGATACCGGGGAGCTGTTTTTT
CASSLRHGDTGELFF
>.|TRBJ1-1|TRBV5-1|.
TGCGCCAGCAGCTTGGAAGGCAGGGAACTGCAGATGAACACTGAAGCTTTCTTT
CASSLEGRELQMNTEAFF
>.|TRBJ2-7|TRBV19|.
TGTGCCAGTACGAACGAGCCGGACTCGGGTACCTACGAGCAGTACTTC
CASTNEPDSGTYEQYF
>.|TRBJ2-2|TRBV4-1|.
TGCGCCAGCAGCCAAGGCCCAGGGGTACGGTCTCACCCTAACACCGGGGAGCTGTTTTTT
CASSQGPGVRSHPNTGELFF
>.|TRBJ1-5|TRBV6-5|TRBD1
TGTGCCAGCAGCGACAGGGGGAGTCAGCCCCAGCATTTT
CASSDRGSQPQHF
>.|TRBJ2-1|TRBV30|TRBD1
TGTGCCTGGAGTGTAGGGCAGGGGGCGGGAAATGAGCAGTTCTTC
CAWSVGQGAGNEQFF
>.|TRBJ2-1|TRBV29-1|.
TGCAGCGTAGAACAGGGCAACTCGGCCATTGAGCAGTTCTTC
CSVEQGNSAIEQFF
>.|TRBJ2-1|TRBV4-1|TRBD2
TGCGCCAGCAGCCTCCTGCCCGGGACTAGCGGGAGGAATGAGCAGTTCTTC
CASSLLPGTSGRNEQFF
>.|TRBJ2-3|TRBV6-1|TRBD2
TGTGCCAGCAGTGTCGACCCCCCGGGACTAGCAACAGATACGCAGTATTTT
CASSVDPPGLATDTQYF
>.|TRBJ2-1|TRBV11-3|TRBD2
TGTGCCAGCAGTTGGGGGCTCCGAAAACTAGCGGGAGGTTTAGATGAGCAGTTCTTC
CASSWGLRKLAGGLDEQFF
>.|TRBJ2-1|TRBV14|TRBD2
TGTGCCAGCAGCCAAGGACTAGCGGGTACCCCTGGGGGAGAGCAGTTCTTC
CASSQGLAGTPGGEQFF
>.|TRBJ2-7|TRBV4-2|TRBD1
TGTGCCAGCAGCCGGAGCCGGGACAGTACCTACGAGCAGTACTTC
CASSRSRDSTYEQYF
>.|TRBJ2-1|TRBV5-1|TRBD2
TGCGCCAGCAGCCAAGGTGTCCGTGGCGGGAGGACCTACAATGAGCAGTTCTTC
CASSQGVRGGRTYNEQFF
>.|TRBJ1-5|TRBV30|TRBD1
TGTGCCTGGCAGGACAGGGGGCTGCGTCAGCCCCAGCATTTT
CAWQDRGLRQPQHF
>.|TRBJ1-5|TRBV10-3|.
TGTGCCATCAGTGAGGCGGGGAAAGGGAGCAATCAGCCCCAGCATTTT
CAISEAGKGSNQPQHF
>.|TRBJ2-1|TRBV7-9|TRBD2
TGTGCCAGCAGCTTAGCCCCGGGACTAGCGTCCAATGAGCAGTTCTTC
CASSLAPGLASNEQFF
>.|TRBJ2-1|TRBV5-4|.
TGTGCCAGCAGCCCCGCGGGACGATCCGGCGATGAGCAGTTCTTC
CASSPAGRSGDEQFF
>.|TRBJ1-1|TRBV18|.
TGTGCCAGCTCACCTGACAGGTGGACTGAAGCTTTCTTT
CASSPDRWTEAFF
>few|TRBJ2-7|TRBV27|TRBD2
TGTGCCAGCAGGCCCGGGACTAGCGGGGCCTACGAGCAGTACTTC
CASRPGTSGAYEQYF
>.|TRBJ2-3|TRBV24-1|TRBD2
TGTGCCACCAGTGATCCGCTAGGCGTGACAGCCCTAGCGGGAGTTCACACAGATACGCAGTATTTT
CATSDPLGVTALAGVHTDTQYF
>.|TRBJ2-2|TRBV15|.
TGTGCCACCAGCAGAGCCGGGTCCACCGGGGAGCTGTTTTTT
CATSRAGSTGELFF
>.|TRBJ2-3|TRBV2|.
TGTGCCAGCATGGGTCGTAGCCGGGGATCCCCAGATACGCAGTATTTT
CASMGRSRGSPDTQYF
>.|TRBJ1-2|TRBV10-3|.
TGTGCCATCAGTGAGTCTACAGGGAAGGGCTACACCTTC
CAISESTGKGYTF
>.|TRBJ1-3|TRBV5-1|.
TGCGCCAGCAGCTTGGGAGGGGGCTCTGGAAACACCATATATTTT
CASSLGGGSGNTIYF
>.|TRBJ1-5|TRBV2|TRBD1
TGTGCCAGCAACACAGGGGTTAATCAGCCCCAGCATTTT
CASNTGVNQPQHF
>.|TRBJ2-5|TRBV24-1|.
TGTGCCACCAGAGAGCTGGAGGGGGAGACCCAGTACTTC
CATRELEGETQYF
>.|TRBJ2-2|TRBV25-1|TRBD2
TGTGCCAGCAGTAAGACTAGCGGGAACACCGGGGAGCTGTTTTTT
CASSKTSGNTGELFF
>.|TRBJ2-1|TRBV30|TRBD2
TGTGCCTGGAGTGAACTAGCGGGAGGGTACAATGAGCAGTTCTTC
CAWSELAGGYNEQFF
>.|TRBJ2-2|TRBV9|.
TGTGCCAGCAGCGTACCACGGGGGTCCGGGCCCGGGGAGCTGTTTTTT
CASSVPRGSGPGELFF
>.|TRBJ1-1|TRBV7-9|.
TGTGCCAGCAGCTTGGAGGGTTTGAACACTGAAGCTTTCTTT
CASSLEGLNTEAFF
>.|TRBJ1-2|TRBV3-1/TRBV3-2|.
TGTGCCAGCAGCCAAGGTCAGGGGAACTATGGCTACACCTTC
CASSQGQGNYGYTF
>.|TRBJ1-1|TRBV12-3/TRBV12-4|.
TGTGCCAGCAGCCGTACAGGGAACGGTGAAGCTTTCTTT
CASSRTGNGEAFF
>.|TRBJ2-7|TRBV5-4|TRBD2
TGTGCCAGCAGCTTCGGACCCGGGAGGGAGCAGTACTTC
CASSFGPGREQYF
>.|TRBJ1-1|TRBV7-9|.
TGTGCCAGCAGCCACCCAGGGGTATGGACTGAAGCTTTCTTT
CASSHPGVWTEAFF
>.|TRBJ2-2|TRBV24-1|TRBD1
TGTGCCACCAGTGATCCGGGACAGTCCACCGGGGAGCTGTTTTTT
CATSDPGQSTGELFF
>.|TRBJ2-1|TRBV3-1/TRBV3-2|TRBD2
TGTGCCAGCAGCTCAGCGACTAGCGGGGGGCCCGAGCAGTTCTTC
CASSSATSGGPEQFF
>.|TRBJ1-1|TRBV6-5|.
TGTGCCAGCAGTTACCAGGGAGGAGGGAGCACTGAAGCTTTCTTT
CASSYQGGGSTEAFF
>.|TRBJ1-2|TRBV5-4|TRBD1
TGTGCCAGCAGCCTTACAGGGGACTACTATGGCTACACCTTC
CASSLTGDYYGYTF
>.|TRBJ1-2|TRBV9|TRBD1
TGTGCCAGCAGCGTAGGGGTAGGGGGCGCAGGCGGCTACACCTTC
CASSVGVGGAGGYTF
>.|TRBJ2-7|TRBV7-9|.
TGTGCCAGCAGCTTAGCGGGACAACTTACCCTCGAGCAGTACTTC
CASSLAGQLTLEQYF
>.|TRBJ1-2|TRBV30|.
TGTGCCTGGAGTGTTATCCAGGGAATTGGCTACACCTTC
CAWSVIQGIGYTF